These 6 T cell receptor beta chains originate from one sample sequenced in a study of OX40 agonist ivuxolimab in advanced cancers. Libraries were prepared by immunoSEQ multiplex PCR; TCRdb keeps only in-frame clonotypes and omits some of them. The table shows around 30,000 clones, with approximately 82% occurring only once. The sequences come from CD4+ or CD8+ T cells sorted from blood, collected in a trial of the OX40 agonist ivuxolimab. Receptors originate from an adult with an advanced solid tumor such as melanoma, head and neck, liver or kidney cancer.

The table lists this clone with a count of one. The chain is built from TRBV25-1 and TRBJ1-5, with D possibly TRBD1 on 5 matching bases. The CDR3 is 13 amino acids. Per germline, CDR1 MGHDK and CDR2 SYGVNS. V was cut by 4 bases and J by 5 bases, with 9 bases left in between. The CDR3 region is CASSAVGDQPQHF. CDR3 in DNA: TGTGCCAGCAGTGCAGTAGGGGATCAGCCCCAGCATTTT.

The chain's CDR3 is CASSLERRNEQFF. CDR3 DNA sequence: TGTGCCAGCAGCTTGGAAAGGCGGAATGAGCAGTTCTTC. This sequence joins TRBV5-4 and TRBJ2-1, with unresolved D. Trimming removed 0 bases from V and 7 bases from J, with 8 bases in between. Germline V gene sequence: CDR1 SGHNT, CDR2 YYREEE (reference sequence). The CDR3 consists of 13 residues.

With respect to this clone: This is likely a read error, given that the CDR3 carries no conserved phenylalanine or tryptophan at its end. The V call is TRBV12-5, the J call TRBJ1-2, with a weak D call TRBD1 (5 bases). V dropped 6 bases and J dropped 2 bases, with 7 bases sitting between them. Germline lookup yields CDR1 LGHNT and CDR2 FRNRAP. This CDR3 is 12 amino acids long. This CDR3 is CASGRDNYGYTL. The DNA for the CDR3 is TGTGCTAGTGGCAGGGACAACTATGGCTACACCCTC.

This clone was seen only a few times. The chain's CDR3 is CASSEARSTQHF. For the CDR3, the DNA is TGTGCCAGCAGTGAAGCCAGGTCGACCCAGCATTTT. This chain uses TRBV6-1 with TRBJ1-5; D not certain. V was clipped by 0 bases and J by 11 bases, with 8 bases between them. The CDR3 has 12 amino acids. Germline loops: CDR1 MNHNS, CDR2 SASEGT.

This clone is medium-sized (0.01 to 0.1%) within its sample. The chain has TRBV19 and TRBJ1-2; no firm D call. This CDR3 spans 12 amino acids. V was trimmed by 2 bases and J by 5 bases, leaving 6 bases between them. Germline CDR1 LNHDA, CDR2 SQIVND (reference sequence). The CDR3 here is CASSIQKYGYTF. CDR3 bases: TGTGCCAGTAGTATACAGAAGTATGGCTACACCTTC.

V and J are TRBV11-3 and TRBJ2-2; the D is unclear. The germline gives CDR1 SGHNT, CDR2 YENEEA. The CDR3 covers 13 residues. Trimming pared 1 base from V and 8 bases from J, leaving 8 bases between. CDR3 coding DNA: TGTGCCAGCAGCTTAGTGAACGATGGGGAGCTGTTTTTT. Protein: CASSLVNDGELFF.